Presented here are 8 T cell receptor beta chains from one specimen sequenced in a study of cytomegalovirus exposure and HLA in healthy donors. PCR used 60 Vbeta primers and 13 Jbeta primers. Repertoires were generated with immunoSEQ multiplex PCR, while TCRdb's copy carries only in-frame clones and drops some. In the table there are fewer than 200,000 clones, roughly 88% of which are singletons. Source material: PBMCs. Every receptor here comes from a girl aged 2-10 years in good health and CMV-seropositive.

As DNA, the CDR3 is TGTGCCAGCAGTGAAGTTCAGGGGGCCTATGGCTACACCTTC. It translates to CASSEVQGAYGYTF. The chain combines TRBV2 with TRBJ1-2; 8 bases align to TRBD1. The trim removed 1 base at V and 4 bases at J, leaving 2 bases unmatched. The germline V gene has CDR1 SNHLY and CDR2 FYNNEI. This CDR3 comprises 14 residues.

This chain links TRBV14 with TRBJ1-2; D gene ambiguous. This CDR3 has 20 amino acids. V lost 1 base and J lost 4, with 28 bases in between. Germline values: CDR1 SGHDN, CDR2 FVKESK. The CDR3 spells CASSQVPVKRETLRGYGYTF. Here the CDR3 DNA reads TGTGCCAGCAGCCAAGTTCCTGTTAAGAGGGAAACCCTAAGAGGCTATGGCTACACCTTC.

This clone was found a few times. The rearrangement uses TRBV28 and TRBJ1-3; no reliable D call. This CDR3 has 14 residues. From germline, CDR1 is MDHEN and CDR2 SYDVKM. The V end lost 6 bases, the J end lost 0 bases, and 9 bases lay between the germline ends. The chain's CDR3 is CASRTEDSGNTIYF. CDR3 bases: TGTGCCAGCAGAACGGAGGACTCTGGAAACACCATATATTTT.

This chain connects TRBV9 to TRBJ1-1, with D tentatively TRBD1 (6 bases). Germline CDR1 reads SGDLS; CDR2 reads YYNGEE. The CDR3 runs 14 residues. Trimming shortened V by 0 bases and J by 5 bases, and 11 bases separated the two germline ends. The CDR3 reads CASSVAGGPTEAFF. The CDR3 coding sequence is TGTGCCAGCAGCGTAGCCGGGGGGCCGACTGAAGCTTTCTTT.

V and J are TRBV27 and TRBJ2-3; D is ambiguous. Germline V gene lookup returns CDR1 MNHEY and CDR2 SMNVEV (reference sequence). Deletions cut 8 bases from V and 0 bases from J, with 12 bases between. The CDR3 sequence is 14 residues long. The CDR3 protein is CASGSGYSTDTQYF. CDR3 bases: TGTGCCAGCGGGTCCGGGTATAGCACAGATACGCAGTATTTT.

On this clone: One end of the junction is discordant with germline, which a read error may explain. The chain recombines TRBV11-2 with TRBJ1-2, with 8 bases lining up with TRBD1. This CDR3 contains 12 residues. Germline values: CDR1 SGHAT, CDR2 FQNNGV. This CDR3 is CASSPDRVGYPF. CDR3 coding DNA: TGTGCCAGCAGCCCGGACAGGGTTGGCTACCCCTTC.

The CDR3 bases are TGTGCCAGCAGTTTGGGGGGACTAGCGGGAGTTAGCTACGAGCAGTACTTC. Translating gives CASSLGGLAGVSYEQYF. J is TRBJ2-7 and V is TRBV28; TRBD2 agrees at 14 bases. CDR3 length: 17 residues. CDR1 and CDR2 (germline): MDHEN, SYDVKM. Trimming removed 3 bases from V and 3 bases from J; junction bases left unmatched: 7.

The chain has TRBV30 and TRBJ1-2, with D perhaps matching TRBD1 (6 bases). Germline V gene data show CDR1 as GTSNPN and CDR2 as SVGIG (reference sequence). The V and J ends lost 0 bases and 4 bases respectively, with 6 bases between them. There are 12 residues in the CDR3. CDR3 coding DNA: TGTGCCTGGAGTGTACAGGGCTATGGCTACACCTTC. It yields the protein CAWSVQGYGYTF.